Below, 18 T cell receptor beta chains from the same sample are listed, as sequenced in a study of cytomegalovirus exposure and HLA in healthy donors (dated by TCRdb to about 2017). Library preparation used the immunoSEQ multiplex PCR assay. A mixture of 60 forward primers for TCR Vbeta segments and 13 reverse primers for TCR Jbeta segments was used in the multiplex PCR. TCRdb took over this immuneACCESS table, retaining in-frame rearrangements with V and J assigned. Such tables are incomplete; in checked studies, under half of the missing clones stem from an unresolved V gene, and the remainder is unexplained. The sample table contains 95,000 to 130,000 clones; only one count was recorded for around a tenth of them. The top ten constitute approximately 3% of the sample. Sequencing was carried out using PBMCs. These receptors all come from a man younger than 45 in good health and CMV-seronegative.

This clone was picked up a small number of times. This sequence joins TRBV4-1 and TRBJ1-4; D not resolved. From germline, CDR1 is MGHRA and CDR2 YSYEKL. The CDR3 is made up of 15 amino acids. Between the trimmed V and J ends, which lost 2 bases and 4 bases, there was a span of 11 bases. CDR3 bases: TGCGCCAGCAGCCAACCAGGCCAGATTAATGAAAAACTGTTTTTT. Translation gives CASSQPGQINEKLFF.

V gene TRBV5-1 combines with J gene TRBJ2-7, with D perhaps TRBD1 (6 bases). This CDR3 is built from 15 residues. The germline CDR1 and CDR2 sequences are SGHRS and YFSETQ. The V end was cut by 0 bases, the J end by 0 bases, with 10 bases between. The CDR3 here is CASSLGLGGSYEQYF. The CDR3, as DNA: TGCGCCAGCAGCTTGGGCCTAGGGGGCTCCTACGAGCAGTACTTC. The whole variable domain, remainder taken from reference TRBV5-1 and TRBJ2-7, is KAGVTQTPRYLIKTRGQQVTLSCSPISGHRSVSWYQQTPGQGLQFLFEYFSETQRNKGNFPGRFSGRQFSNSRSEMNVSTLELGDSALYLCASSLGLGGSYEQYFGPGTRLTVT.

The CDR3 nucleotides are TGTGCCAGCACAGGCTCCTATAATTCACCCCTCCACTTT. Encoded protein: CASTGSYNSPLHF. This chain links TRBV6-5 with TRBJ1-6, with D unclear. Trimming removed 7 bases from V and 0 bases from J, with 4 bases in between. From germline, CDR1 is MNHEY and CDR2 SVGAGI. CDR3 length: 13 amino acids.

The rearrangement links TRBV11-2 to TRBJ1-2; a weak D match, TRBD1 (5 bases). The CDR3 extends over 13 amino acids. Per the germline V gene, CDR1 is SGHAT and CDR2 is FQNNGV. V shed 5 bases and J shed 8 bases, with 15 bases lying between them. The CDR3 region has the DNA TGTGCCAGCAGCCACCGTCAGGGAAGGGGCTACACCTTC. Translation gives CASSHRQGRGYTF.

The CDR3 coding sequence is TGCGCCAGCAGCCAAGATCTTCTTTATGGCTACACCTTC. This codes for CASSQDLLYGYTF. The rearrangement links TRBV4-3 to TRBJ1-2; no firm D call. There are 13 residues in the CDR3. Deletions cut 0 bases from V and 5 bases from J, with 7 bases between. Germline V CDR1 and CDR2: LGHNA, YSLEER.

CDR3 bases: TGTGCCAGCAGCGCCACCACAGTCTCTGGAAACACCATATATTTT. It translates to CASSATTVSGNTIYF. The chain is built from TRBV9 and TRBJ1-3, with no clear D. Germline lookup yields CDR1 SGDLS and CDR2 YYNGEE. V shed 3 bases and J shed 0 bases, with 10 bases lying between them. CDR3 length equals 15 residues. The variable domain in full, with the rest retrieved from reference TRBV9 and TRBJ1-3, is DSGVTQTPKHLITATGQRVTLRCSPRSGDLSVYWYQQSLDQGLQFLIQYYNGEERAKGNILERFSAQQFPDLHSELNLSSLELGDSALYFCASSATTVSGNTIYFGEGSWLTVV.

This clone occurred a few times. CDR3 loop: CASSHNIKGAINEKLFF. CDR3 DNA: TGCGCCAGCAGCCATAATATAAAAGGGGCGATTAATGAAAAACTGTTTTTT. This sequence joins TRBV4-1 and TRBJ1-4; D may be TRBD1 (5 bases). The CDR3 spans 17 residues. Germline V gene data show CDR1 as MGHRA and CDR2 as YSYEKL. The germline V and J ends were trimmed by 3 bases and 4 bases, with 18 bases remaining between them.

The V call is TRBV19, the J call TRBJ2-1, with 9 positions matching TRBD1. The CDR3 has 17 amino acids. The germline gives CDR1 LNHDA, CDR2 SQIVND (reference sequence). Trimming cost V 0 bases and J 4 bases; bases outside gene matches: 7. The CDR3 is CASSIDLGGTGYNEQFF. The CDR3 bases are TGTGCCAGTAGTATAGATCTCGGGGGGACAGGGTACAATGAGCAGTTCTTC.

This clone was observed a handful of times. The CDR3 reads CASQPGPRSYTF. In DNA form, the CDR3 reads TGTGCCAGCCAACCGGGTCCCCGGTCCTACACCTTC. This chain uses TRBV6-1 with TRBJ1-2; unclear D gene. This CDR3 spans 12 amino acids. CDR1 is MNHNS and CDR2 is SASEGT in the germline V gene. Trimming shortened V by 8 bases and J by 10 bases, and 17 bases separated the two germline ends.

Concerning this clone itself: In the same sample, other DNA sequences code for this CDR3. This chain uses TRBV30 with TRBJ1-1; D remains ambiguous. V was clipped by 2 bases and J by 1 base, with 5 bases between them. Germline V CDR1 and CDR2: GTSNPN, SVGIG (reference sequence). The CDR3 is made up of 12 amino acids. This CDR3 reads CAWSPGNTEAFF. The CDR3 DNA sequence: TGTGCCTGGAGTCCGGGGAACACTGAAGCTTTCTTT.

This rearrangement joins TRBV2 to TRBJ1-2; D is unresolved. This CDR3 comprises 13 residues. CDR1 SNHLY and CDR2 FYNNEI come from the germline V gene. V was shortened by 4 bases and J by 0 bases, with 6 bases between the two germline ends. CDR3 sequence reads: CASSGAPNYGYTF. CDR3 DNA sequence: TGTGCCAGCAGTGGCGCACCTAACTATGGCTACACCTTC. Combining the CDR3 with reference TRBV2 and TRBJ1-2 gives the whole variable domain EPEVTQTPSHQVTQMGQEVILRCVPISNHLYFYWYRQILGQKVEFLVSFYNNEISEKSEIFDDQFSVERPDGSNFTLKIRSTKLEDSAMYFCASSGAPNYGYTFGSGTRLTVV.

Regarding this clone: A junction boundary mismatches the germline segment, possibly from a read error. The rearrangement uses TRBV5-6 and TRBJ2-7; TRBD1 might be the D (6 bases). CDR3 length equals 11 residues. Germline V gives CDR1 SGHDT, CDR2 YYEEEE. CDR3 DNA sequence: TGTGCCAGCAGCTTGCAGGAGCGACAGGACTTC. As protein: CASSLQERQDF. Full variable domain (missing parts from reference TRBV5-6 and TRBJ2-7): DAGVTQSPTHLIKTRGQQVTLRCSPKSGHDTVSWYQQALGQGPQFIFQYYEEEERQRGNFPDRFSGHQFPNYSSELNVNALLLGDSALYLCASSLQERQDFGPGTRLTVT.

The rearrangement links TRBV7-2 to TRBJ2-7; tentative D call: TRBD2 (6 bases). The germline CDR1 and CDR2 sequences are SGHTA and FQGNSA. Trimming took 8 bases from V and 5 from J, leaving 16 bases between them. The CDR3 length is 13 residues. CDR3 in amino acids: CASERTRRDEQYF. The DNA for the CDR3 is TGTGCCAGCGAACGTACGAGGAGGGACGAGCAGTACTTC.

The chain couples TRBV10-1 to TRBJ2-3, with TRBD1 as a possible D gene (5 bases). CDR1 is WNHNN, CDR2 SYGVQD, per germline (reference sequence). V dropped 4 bases and J dropped 6 bases, with 14 bases sitting between them. This CDR3 contains 14 residues. The CDR3: CASSGDSRFDTQYF. The CDR3 region has the DNA TGCGCCAGCAGTGGAGACAGCCGATTTGATACGCAGTATTTT.

This chain connects TRBV18 to TRBJ2-2; D is unclear. Germline V gene data show CDR1 as KGHSH and CDR2 as LQKENI. With 3 bases removed from V and 5 bases from J, the gap between germline ends came to 13 bases. The CDR3 consists of 15 residues. The CDR3: CASSPSSLETGELFF. CDR3 sequence (DNA): TGTGCCAGCTCACCCAGCAGCTTGGAGACCGGGGAGCTGTTTTTT.

The chain joins TRBV19 to TRBJ1-6, with 10 bases matching TRBD1. This CDR3 contains 16 residues. Trimming removed 4 bases from V and 7 bases from J; junction bases left unmatched: 7. Germline V CDR1 and CDR2: LNHDA, SQIVND (reference sequence). CDR3 residues: CASSRPRDRGNSPLHF. The CDR3 DNA reads as TGTGCCAGTAGTAGGCCCCGGGACAGGGGAAATTCACCCCTCCACTTT.

This clone was observed a few times. The gene calls are TRBV2 and TRBJ2-3, with 10 bases aligning to TRBD2. The junction had 7 bases not matched to a gene; V was cut back by 6 bases and J by 4 bases. Germline lookup yields CDR1 SNHLY and CDR2 FYNNEI. This CDR3 has 15 amino acids. The CDR3 reads CASRTGTSVSDTQYF. The CDR3 bases are TGTGCCAGCAGAACCGGGACTAGCGTGTCAGATACGCAGTATTTT.

V usage is TRBV7-3 and J usage is TRBJ2-1, with 12 bases that match TRBD2. Germline V gene lookup returns CDR1 SGHTA and CDR2 FQGTGA. After removal of 2 bases from V and 4 bases from J, the junction contained 0 bases not matched to a gene. The CDR3 contains 15 residues. The DNA of the CDR3 is TGTGCCAGCAGCTTAGGGACTAGCGGGTACAATGAGCAGTTCTTC. Amino acids: CASSLGTSGYNEQFF.